Shown below are 23 T cell receptor beta chains from a single sample sequenced in a study of T-cell reconstitution after alpha-beta-depleted transplantation in children. TCRbeta library construction was performed incorporating unique molecular identifiers. TCRdb itself ran the PCR reads through MiXCR, one entry per CDR3 protein. This table has about 540,000 distinct CDR3 sequences, around 17% appearing once. Sequenced material: PBMCs from the stem cell graft donor, taken from the stem cell graft. These receptors all stem from a human donor who donated a stem cell graft to a child with acute lymphoblastic leukemia.

This clonotype was detected a few times. This chain connects TRBV5-1 to TRBJ2-1; D may match TRBD1 or TRBD2 (5 bases each). The CDR3 spans 15 residues. Per germline, CDR1 SGHRS and CDR2 YFSETQ. V was shortened by 4 bases and J by 3 bases, with 14 bases between the two germline ends. The CDR3 spells CASSASGPVYNEQFF. In DNA, the CDR3 is TGCGCCAGCAGCGCCTCGGGACCCGTCTACAATGAGCAGTTCTTC.

The V call is TRBV5-6, the J call TRBJ2-1; D perhaps matches TRBD1 (6 bases). Trimming removed 3 bases from V and 5 bases from J, with 15 bases in between. This CDR3 is 15 amino acids long. Germline values: CDR1 SGHDT, CDR2 YYEEEE. CDR3 sequence (DNA): TGTGCCAGCAGCTCATGGGACAAAAGGAACAATGAGCAGTTCTTC. Protein sequence: CASSSWDKRNNEQFF.

This clonotype has only a few counts. The chain carries TRBV6-1 and TRBJ2-7; D gene unclear. Trimming took 5 bases from V and 2 from J, leaving 13 bases between them. The germline V gene has CDR1 MNHNS and CDR2 SASEGT. The CDR3 consists of 14 residues. CDR3 nucleotide sequence: TGTGCCAGCAGTCGCTCTCGGACGACCTACGAGCAGTACTTC. Its translation: CASSRSRTTYEQYF.

Comment on this clonotype: The junction and the germline gene differ at one end; a read error may be behind it. The chain combines TRBV6-5 with TRBJ1-2; D may be TRBD1 (6 bases). The length of the CDR3 is 14 residues. Per germline, CDR1 MNHEY and CDR2 SVGAGI. DNA of the CDR3: TGTGCCAGCAGTTATGAGGCCAGGGGCTATGGCTACAGCTTC. This sequence encodes CASSYEARGYGYSF.

Of note for this clonotype: The final CDR3 position lacks the conserved phenylalanine or tryptophan, pointing to a likely read error. The chain links TRBV12-3 or TRBV12-4 to TRBJ2-7; D call uncertain. The CDR3 length is 12 residues. The CDR3 nucleotides read TGTGCCAGCCGTTTACGGAGTCCCGAGCAGTACTTG. Translating it yields CASRLRSPEQYL.

The rearrangement links TRBV4-1 to TRBJ1-4, with D hard to call. V shed 2 bases and J shed 5 bases, with 9 bases lying between them. Germline values: CDR1 MGHRA, CDR2 YSYEKL. This CDR3 contains 14 residues. The CDR3 loop reads CASSQNDYNEKLFF. The DNA for the CDR3 is TGCGCCAGCAGCCAAAATGACTACAATGAAAAACTGTTTTTT.

In this sample, this clonotype turned up a few times. The chain is built from TRBV10-3 and TRBJ2-5; 8 bases fit TRBD2. The CDR3 totals 14 residues. J lost 4 bases, V lost 7 bases, and 8 bases had no gene match. The germline V gene encodes CDR1 ENHRY and CDR2 SYGVKD. The CDR3 protein is CAIKGQRERETQYF. CDR3 sequence (DNA): TGTGCCATCAAGGGTCAGCGGGAGCGAGAGACCCAGTACTTC.

This chain connects TRBV29-1 to TRBJ2-3, with D perhaps given as TRBD1 or TRBD2 (5 bases each). This CDR3 has 13 residues. V lost 8 bases, J lost 3 bases, and 15 bases lay in between. From germline, CDR1 is SQVTM and CDR2 ANQGSEA. The CDR3 here is CSLWTGLTDTQYF. As DNA, the CDR3 is TGCAGCCTATGGACGGGGCTTACAGATACGCAGTATTTT.

The chain carries TRBV7-3 and TRBJ2-1; perhaps TRBD2 as D (6 bases). Germline loops: CDR1 SGHTA, CDR2 FQGTGA. The CDR3 totals 16 residues. V shed 1 base and J shed 4 bases, with 14 bases lying between them. DNA for the CDR3: TGTGCCAGCAGCTTAATAATTGGGGCGGGATACAATGAGCAGTTCTTC. Translating gives CASSLIIGAGYNEQFF.

This clonotype appeared many times. The J gene is TRBJ1-2, the V gene TRBV7-2, with D unresolved. Germline CDR1 and CDR2: SGHTA and FQGNSA. The CDR3 length is 14 residues. V was shortened by 1 base and J by 1 base, with 7 bases between the two germline ends. CDR3 bases: TGTGCCAGCAGCTTAGGTGGGGTTAACTATGGCTACACCTTC. Protein sequence: CASSLGGVNYGYTF. Complete variable domain (other parts from reference TRBV7-2 and TRBJ1-2): GAGVSQSPSNKVTEKGKDVELRCDPISGHTALYWYRQSLGQGLEFLIYFQGNSAPDKSGLPSDRFSAERTGGSVSTLTIQRTQQEDSAVYLCASSLGGVNYGYTFGSGTRLTVV.

This clonotype was found a few times. The chain couples TRBV20-1 to TRBJ2-1, with a tentative D call TRBD2 (5 bases). Germline V CDR1 and CDR2: DFQATT, SNEGSKA (reference sequence). The CDR3 is made up of 14 amino acids. Trimming took 4 bases from V and 5 from J, leaving 15 bases between them. The CDR3 sequence: CSATGSKTDNEQFF. The CDR3 region has the DNA TGCAGTGCTACGGGGTCTAAGACCGACAATGAGCAGTTCTTC.

The V and J genes are TRBV29-1 and TRBJ2-1; possibly TRBD2 for D (5 bases). Trimming cost V 7 bases and J 0 bases, with 13 bases left between them. CDR3 length: 14 residues. Germline V gene sequence: CDR1 SQVTM, CDR2 ANQGSEA. This CDR3 is CSADGESSYNEQFF. For the CDR3, the DNA is TGCAGCGCTGATGGGGAGTCCTCCTACAATGAGCAGTTCTTC.

The V and J genes are TRBV2 and TRBJ1-1; 7 bases are shared with TRBD1. The junction had 7 bases not matched to a gene; V was cut back by 5 bases and J by 1 base. From germline, CDR1 is SNHLY and CDR2 FYNNEI. This CDR3 spans 15 amino acids. The CDR3, as DNA: TGTGCCAGCAGTCGCCAAGGGACAGCGAACACTGAAGCTTTCTTT. It encodes CASSRQGTANTEAFF.

The gene calls are TRBV28 and TRBJ2-7, with D unresolved. The CDR3 has 12 residues. CDR1 MDHEN and CDR2 SYDVKM come from the germline V gene. V lost 6 bases to trimming and J lost 2 bases, with 8 bases between them. The CDR3 region is CASRGSPYEQYF. The CDR3 region has the DNA TGTGCCAGCAGGGGATCCCCCTACGAGCAGTACTTC.

This sequence joins TRBV4-2 and TRBJ2-7; no clear D. The CDR3 has 16 amino acids. Trimming took 0 bases from V and 2 from J, leaving 14 bases between them. The germline CDR1 and CDR2 sequences are LGHNA and YNFKEQ. The DNA of the CDR3 is TGTGCCAGCAGCCAAGACACGGCCGAGAAGGCCTACGAGCAGTACTTC. Translated, it gives CASSQDTAEKAYEQYF.

The chain is built from TRBV5-1 and TRBJ2-2, with 7 positions matching TRBD2. The CDR3 sequence is 15 residues long. CDR1 is SGHRS, CDR2 YFSETQ, per germline. V lost 2 bases, J lost 4 bases, and 5 bases stayed unmatched. The CDR3 spells CASSFGGRGTGELFF. The CDR3 coding sequence is TGCGCCAGCAGCTTCGGCGGGAGAGGCACCGGGGAGCTGTTTTTT.

This clonotype turned up a few times. V and J are TRBV11-1 and TRBJ2-2; the match to TRBD2 covers 13 bases. V gave up 3 bases and J gave up 0 bases; unmatched junction bases: 10. The CDR3 totals 20 residues. Germline V CDR1 and CDR2: SGHAT, FQDESV (reference sequence). The CDR3 region has the DNA TGTGCCAGCAGCTTTTACCGAGGACTAGCGGGAGCCTCGAACACCGGGGAGCTGTTTTTT. Protein product: CASSFYRGLAGASNTGELFF. Using reference TRBV11-1 and TRBJ2-2 for the parts outside the CDR3, the full variable domain is EAEVAQSPRYKITEKSQAVAFWCDPISGHATLYWYRQILGQGPELLVQFQDESVVDDSQLPKDRFSAERLKGVDSTLKIQPAELGDSAMYLCASSFYRGLAGASNTGELFFGEGSRLTVL.

The chain combines TRBV5-4 with TRBJ2-1; 7 bases align to TRBD1. The germline gives CDR1 SGHNT, CDR2 YYREEE (reference sequence). The CDR3 extends over 14 amino acids. V was clipped by 3 bases and J by 5 bases; unmatched bases: 5. The CDR3 coding sequence is TGTGCCAGCAGCTGGGACCAGGGGGACAATGAGCAGTTCTTC. Amino acids: CASSWDQGDNEQFF.

The genes are TRBV5-1 and TRBJ2-7; 8 nucleotides agree with TRBD2. The V segment lost 2 bases and the J segment 4 bases; nucleotides outside the gene matches: 14. CDR1 SGHRS and CDR2 YFSETQ come from the germline V gene. The CDR3 is 17 amino acids. CDR3 sequence (DNA): TGCGCCAGCAGCTTCGATGGACTACCGGGAGGGGCGTACGAGCAGTACTTC. It is translated as CASSFDGLPGGAYEQYF.

The chain joins TRBV12-3 or TRBV12-4 to TRBJ2-7, with D maybe TRBD1 (5 bases). The CDR3 consists of 13 residues. Trimming removed 5 bases from V and 6 bases from J, with 14 bases in between. CDR3 sequence: CASSRDRASEQYF. DNA for the CDR3: TGTGCCAGCAGTCGAGACAGAGCCTCCGAGCAGTACTTC.

The chain employs TRBV19 and TRBJ1-2; D not certain. Germline CDR1 is LNHDA and CDR2 is SQIVND (reference sequence). There are 13 residues in the CDR3. V was shortened by 3 bases and J by 2 bases, with 7 bases between the two germline ends. CDR3 in amino acids: CASSMGRNYGYTF. The CDR3 coding sequence is TGTGCCAGTAGTATGGGCAGAAACTATGGCTACACCTTC.

A few counts support this clonotype. V is TRBV9 and J is TRBJ2-7, with D perhaps TRBD1 (6 bases). The CDR3 is 13 residues long. V gave up 3 bases and J gave up 2 bases, with 9 bases separating them. Germline V gene sequence: CDR1 SGDLS, CDR2 YYNGEE. This CDR3 reads CASSGTDPYEQYF. DNA for the CDR3: TGTGCCAGCAGCGGGACAGATCCCTACGAGCAGTACTTC.

The CDR3 loop is CASSLAPGANEQFF. CDR3 in DNA: TGCGCCAGCAGCTTGGCCCCAGGGGCCAATGAGCAGTTCTTC. The rearrangement links TRBV5-1 to TRBJ2-1; D possibly corresponds to TRBD1 (6 bases). There are 14 residues in the CDR3. The germline gives CDR1 SGHRS, CDR2 YFSETQ. The V end was cut by 0 bases, the J end by 6 bases, with 10 bases between. Full variable domain (remainder filled in from reference TRBV5-1 and TRBJ2-1): KAGVTQTPRYLIKTRGQQVTLSCSPISGHRSVSWYQQTPGQGLQFLFEYFSETQRNKGNFPGRFSGRQFSNSRSEMNVSTLELGDSALYLCASSLAPGANEQFFGPGTRLTVL.